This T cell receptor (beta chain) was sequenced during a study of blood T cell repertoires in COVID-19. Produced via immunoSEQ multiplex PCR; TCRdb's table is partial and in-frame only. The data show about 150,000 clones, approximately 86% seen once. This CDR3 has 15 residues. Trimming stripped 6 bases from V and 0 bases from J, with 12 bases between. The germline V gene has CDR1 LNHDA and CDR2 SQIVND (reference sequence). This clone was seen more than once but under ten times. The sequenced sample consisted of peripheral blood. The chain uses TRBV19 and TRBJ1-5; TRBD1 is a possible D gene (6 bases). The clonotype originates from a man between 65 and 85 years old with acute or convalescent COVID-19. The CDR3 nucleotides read TGTGCCAGTAGCCGGACAGTAATTAGCAATCAGCCCCAGCATTTT. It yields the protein CASSRTVISNQPQHF.